Reported below is one T cell receptor beta chain. Its antigen is unknown. The assay was immunoSEQ multiplex PCR, and TCRdb's table has in-frame clones only and misses some. The sample has roughly 140,000 clones, 85% to 95% seen once. The sample belongs to a study of CD4+ T cells in melanoma. V gave up 4 bases and J gave up 3 bases, with 9 bases separating them. The CDR3 runs 13 residues. Germline CDR1 reads KGHSH; CDR2 reads LQKENI. The study, taken as a whole, reports: Diverse differentiation states were reported for melanoma neoantigen-specific CD4+ T cells.

The V call is TRBV18, the J call TRBJ2-5, with D unclear. This TCR came from a human donor with melanoma. The CDR3 is CASSLSLEETQYF. The CDR3 nucleotides read TGTGCCAGCTCACTGTCACTTGAAGAGACCCAGTACTTC.